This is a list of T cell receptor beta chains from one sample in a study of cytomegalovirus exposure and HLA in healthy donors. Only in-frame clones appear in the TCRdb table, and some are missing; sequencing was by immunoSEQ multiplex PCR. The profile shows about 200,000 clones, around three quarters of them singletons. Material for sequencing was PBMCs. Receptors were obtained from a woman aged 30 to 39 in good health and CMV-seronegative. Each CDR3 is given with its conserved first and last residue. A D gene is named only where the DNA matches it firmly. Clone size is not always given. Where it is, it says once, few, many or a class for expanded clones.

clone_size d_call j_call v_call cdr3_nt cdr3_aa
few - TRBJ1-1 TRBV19 TGTGCCAGCCACACCGGGGGTTCCACTGAAGCTTTCTTT CASHTGGSTEAFF
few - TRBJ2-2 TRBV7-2 TGTGCCAGCAGGGGGGGAGGGGCAGGGGGCCCGAACACCGGGGAGCTGTTTTTT CASRGGGAGGPNTGELFF
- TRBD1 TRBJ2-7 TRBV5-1 TGCGCCAGCAGCTTCAGGGGGCCGTCCTACGAGCAGTACTTC CASSFRGPSYEQYF
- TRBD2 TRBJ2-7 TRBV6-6 TGTGCCAGCATCGCGACTCTAGCGGGAGGGTGGTACGAGCAGTACTTC CASIATLAGGWYEQYF
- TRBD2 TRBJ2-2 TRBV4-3 TGCGCCAGCAGCCTAACTAGCGATGGAGGTTCCGGGGAGCTGTTTTTT CASSLTSDGGSGELFF
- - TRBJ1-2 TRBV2 TGTGCCAGCAGTACCGGGGGAGGCTACACCTTC CASSTGGGYTF
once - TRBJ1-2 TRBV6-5 TGTGCCAGCAGTTACGGAGTGAACTATGGCTACACCTTC CASSYGVNYGYTF
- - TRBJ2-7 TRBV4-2 TGTGCCAGCAGCCAAGGAGACAGCTCCTACGAGCAGTACTTC CASSQGDSSYEQYF
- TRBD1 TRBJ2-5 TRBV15 TGTGCCACCAGCAGAGATCCCGGGACAGGGGGAGAAGAGACCCAGTACTTC CATSRDPGTGGEETQYF
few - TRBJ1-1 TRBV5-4 TGTGCCAGCAGCTCCCGGCCCGGGACTGAAGCTTTCTTT CASSSRPGTEAFF
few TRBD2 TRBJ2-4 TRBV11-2 TGTGCCAGCAGCTTATTAGCGGGGGCGTCATCGGACATTCAGTACTTC CASSLLAGASSDIQYF
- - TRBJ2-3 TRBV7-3 TGTGCCAGCAGCTTACCTCTATCTATGGGGGGAAGCACAGATACGCAGTATTTT CASSLPLSMGGSTDTQYF
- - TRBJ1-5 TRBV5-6 TGTGCCAGCAGCTTGGCCCACAGAAAAGGCGACAATCAGCCCCAGCATTTT CASSLAHRKGDNQPQHF
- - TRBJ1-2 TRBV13 TGTGCCAGCAGCCTCGGTAGCTGGGGGGTCTATGGCTACACCTTC CASSLGSWGVYGYTF
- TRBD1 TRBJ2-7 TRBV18 TGTGCCAGCTCACCTCTACAGGGGGCGCGGGGTAACGAGCAGTACTTC CASSPLQGARGNEQYF
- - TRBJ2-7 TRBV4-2 TGTGCCAGCAGCCAAGATTTGCCGCTTAGATCCTACGAGCAGTACTTC CASSQDLPLRSYEQYF
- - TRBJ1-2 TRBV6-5 TGTGCCAGCAGGCCTGACGGAGACTATGGCTACACCTTC CASRPDGDYGYTF
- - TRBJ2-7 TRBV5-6 TGTGCCAGCAGCTTGGGAGAGGGTGTGGGCTCCTACGAGCAGTACTTC CASSLGEGVGSYEQYF
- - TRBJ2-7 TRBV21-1 TGTGCCAGGGCCATGCTAGCGGTGGACGAGCAGTACTTC CARAMLAVDEQYF